Listed below are T cell receptor beta chains from one sample, sequenced in a study of blood T cell repertoires in COVID-19. Profiled with immunoSEQ multiplex PCR; TCRdb holds only in-frame clones, not every one. Of just over 650,000 clones listed, about 90% are singletons. The sequenced material came from peripheral blood. The receptors here all came from a woman aged 18-29 years with acute or convalescent COVID-19. Both conserved end residues are part of each CDR3. D genes are given only for firm matches. Not every row has a clone size; where given, it reads once, few, many or a size class.

>TRBJ2-3|13|.|once|TRBV4-1
CASSQRGTDTQYF
TGCGCCAGCAGCCAACGGGGCACAGATACGCAGTATTTT
>TRBJ1-2|13|.|.|TRBV30
CAWKTSGEYGYTF
TGTGCCTGGAAGACGTCGGGGGAGTATGGCTACACCTTC
>TRBJ1-2|15|.|once|TRBV5-6
CASSLAYLADYGYTF
TGTGCCAGCAGCTTGGCCTACCTAGCGGACTATGGCTACACCTTC
>TRBJ1-2|15|.|.|TRBV5-6
CASSLDQGTIRGYTF
TGTGCCAGCAGCTTGGATCAGGGAACGATTCGGGGCTACACCTTC
>TRBJ1-2|14|TRBD1|once|TRBV24-1
CATSAQGKGYGYTF
TGTGCCACCAGTGCACAGGGGAAGGGCTATGGCTACACCTTC
>TRBJ2-3|17|.|.|TRBV12-5
CASVPPSGGGFTDTQYF
TGTGCTAGTGTCCCCCCAAGTGGCGGGGGCTTCACAGATACGCAGTATTTT
>TRBJ1-2|13|TRBD1|.|TRBV12-3/TRBV12-4
CASTQQGHYGYTF
TGTGCCAGCACCCAACAGGGGCACTATGGCTACACCTTC
>TRBJ1-2|14|TRBD1|.|TRBV5-1
CASSQGQGADGYTF
TGCGCCAGCAGTCAGGGACAGGGTGCTGATGGCTACACCTTC
>TRBJ1-4|15|.|.|TRBV18
CASSPQGGDNEKLFF
TGTGCCAGCTCACCCCAGGGAGGGGATAATGAAAAACTGTTTTTT
>TRBJ2-1|15|TRBD1|.|TRBV28
CASSRDRGMLDEQFF
TGTGCCAGCAGTAGGGACAGGGGGATGTTGGATGAGCAGTTCTTC
>TRBJ2-3|13|.|.|TRBV15
CATSRDQADTQYF
TGTGCCACCAGCAGAGATCAGGCAGATACGCAGTATTTT
>TRBJ1-1|15|.|.|TRBV2
CASSEARTANTEAFF
TGTGCCAGCAGTGAAGCCCGGACAGCGAACACTGAAGCTTTCTTT
>TRBJ1-3|17|.|.|TRBV4-1
CASSQEDTHRSGNTIYF
TGCGCCAGCAGCCAAGAGGACACCCATCGCTCTGGAAACACCATATATTTT
>TRBJ2-2|14|TRBD1|.|TRBV24-1
CATGGQTNTGELFF
TGTGCCACCGGGGGACAGACGAACACCGGGGAGCTGTTTTTT
>TRBJ1-4|14|.|.|TRBV7-9
CASSLRGLNEKLFF
TGTGCCAGCAGCCTCAGGGGATTAAATGAAAAACTGTTTTTT
>TRBJ1-5|17|.|.|TRBV19
CASSMVPYRVSNQPQHF
TGTGCCAGTAGTATGGTACCGTACAGGGTTAGCAATCAGCCCCAGCATTTT
>TRBJ1-2|15|.|.|TRBV11-2
CASSFNGRQEHGYTF
TGTGCCAGCAGCTTCAATGGCAGGCAGGAACATGGCTACACCTTC
>TRBJ2-6|18|.|.|TRBV10-3
CAITKQAGALRGANVLTF
TGTGCCATCACCAAGCAGGCGGGGGCCCTAAGGGGGGCCAACGTCCTGACTTTC
>TRBJ2-5|15|TRBD2|.|TRBV15
CATSTLAGPRETQYF
TGTGCCACCAGCACCTTAGCGGGTCCGAGGGAGACCCAGTACTTC
>TRBJ1-4|12|.|.|TRBV7-8
CASSLALGKLFF
TGTGCCAGCAGCTTAGCGCTCGGGAAACTGTTTTTT
>TRBJ1-2|14|.|.|TRBV28
CASSWDIRRDGYTF
TGTGCCAGCAGCTGGGACATCAGAAGGGATGGCTACACCTTC
>TRBJ1-2|14|.|.|TRBV29-1
CSAPRGGGEYGYTF
TGCAGCGCCCCAAGGGGAGGAGGGGAGTATGGCTACACCTTC
>TRBJ2-5|14|.|.|TRBV11-3
CASSLRGGRETQYF
TGTGCCAGCAGTCTGCGTGGGGGGAGGGAGACCCAGTACTTC